A single sample is the source of the 19 T cell receptor beta chains below, sequenced in a study of control samples from healthy donors and cancer patients. The assay was immunoSEQ multiplex PCR, and TCRdb's table has in-frame clones only and misses some. This sample has about 140,000 clones, with more than 90% found just once. Sequencing was carried out using blood. The origin of the receptors is a man aged 25 to 45 in good health.

This chain joins TRBV6-2 or TRBV6-3 and TRBJ2-3, with 10 bases that match TRBD1. This CDR3 has 18 residues. Trimming cost V 0 bases and J 3 bases; bases outside gene matches: 9. Germline CDR1 is MNHEY and CDR2 is SVGEGT. CDR3 sequence (DNA): TGTGCCAGCAGTTACTCGATTTTGGGACAGGGGAGGACAGATACGCAGTATTTT. It is translated as CASSYSILGQGRTDTQYF.

The chain uses TRBV28 and TRBJ1-1; tentatively, D is TRBD1 (6 bases). Germline V gene sequence: CDR1 MDHEN, CDR2 SYDVKM. V was pared by 7 bases and J by 0 bases, with 18 bases between. This CDR3 comprises 16 residues. CDR3 protein: CASTNSRGQLNTEAFF. The DNA for the CDR3 is TGTGCCAGCACCAATTCCAGGGGCCAGCTGAACACTGAAGCTTTCTTT.

The J gene is TRBJ2-2, the V gene TRBV5-1, with 9 bases lining up with TRBD1. The CDR3 spans 15 residues. The trim removed 0 bases at V and 5 bases at J, leaving 2 bases unmatched. CDR1 is SGHRS and CDR2 is YFSETQ in the germline V gene. The CDR3 nucleotides are TGCGCCAGCAGCTTGGAACAGGGGGCAACCGGGGAGCTGTTTTTT. Protein: CASSLEQGATGELFF.

The V call is TRBV19, the J call TRBJ2-1; 10 bases align to TRBD2. J was trimmed by 8 bases and V by 1 base; bases with no gene match: 5. The CDR3 loop spans 15 amino acids. Germline assignment: CDR1 LNHDA and CDR2 SQIVND (reference sequence). The CDR3 region has the DNA TGTGCCAGTAGTATAGGGCTAGCGGGAGCATATGAGCAGTTCTTC. This codes for CASSIGLAGAYEQFF.

The chain is built from TRBV25-1 and TRBJ2-7, with 13 bases fitting TRBD2. The CDR3 sequence is 15 residues long. From germline, CDR1 is MGHDK and CDR2 SYGVNS. Losses at the gene ends were 3 bases for V and 3 bases for J; bases not matched to a gene: 2. The CDR3 region is CASSDRTSGSYEQYF. The CDR3 nucleotides are TGTGCCAGCAGTGACCGGACTAGCGGGAGCTACGAGCAGTACTTC.

The V call is TRBV18, the J call TRBJ2-1, with D perhaps TRBD2 (6 bases). V lost 5 bases and J 6 bases, leaving 11 bases between the germline ends. Germline V gene lookup returns CDR1 KGHSH and CDR2 LQKENI. The CDR3 is made up of 13 amino acids. The DNA for the CDR3 is TGTGCCAGCTCAGCGGGACTTGGCAATGAGCAGTTCTTC. It specifies CASSAGLGNEQFF.

This rearrangement joins TRBV28 to TRBJ1-6; D possibly corresponds to TRBD1 (5 bases). V lost 11 bases to trimming and J lost 6 bases, with 14 bases between them. CDR1 and CDR2 from the germline V gene are MDHEN and SYDVKM. The CDR3 loop spans 13 amino acids. CDR3 sequence: CASSGLLNSPLHF. CDR3 in DNA: TGTGCCTCGTCGGGGCTTCTTAATTCACCCCTCCACTTT.

The V call is TRBV30, the J call TRBJ2-3; D gene unclear. There are 12 residues in the CDR3. Germline V CDR1 and CDR2: GTSNPN, SVGIG (reference sequence). V was trimmed by 2 bases and J by 5 bases, leaving 8 bases between them. The CDR3 loop reads CAWSSERDTQYF. DNA for the CDR3: TGTGCCTGGAGTAGTGAGCGAGATACGCAGTATTTT.

This clone occurred once. This chain uses TRBV28 with TRBJ2-5; perhaps TRBD2 as D (5 bases). The CDR3 is 16 amino acids. Germline lookup yields CDR1 MDHEN and CDR2 SYDVKM. Trimming shortened V by 3 bases and J by 4 bases, and 18 bases separated the two germline ends. The DNA of the CDR3 is TGTGCCAGCAGTTTGATCACTAGTCGTGACGGAGAGACCCAGTACTTC. Protein product: CASSLITSRDGETQYF. Full variable domain (missing parts from reference TRBV28 and TRBJ2-5): DVKVTQSSRYLVKRTGEKVFLECVQDMDHENMFWYRQDPGLGLRLIYFSYDVKMKEKGDIPEGYSVSREKKERFSLILESASTNQTSMYLCASSLITSRDGETQYFGPGTRLLVL.

This sequence joins TRBV28 and TRBJ1-2, with D maybe TRBD1 (5 bases). This CDR3 contains 14 residues. CDR1 is MDHEN, CDR2 SYDVKM, per germline. V shed 5 bases and J shed 8 bases, with 18 bases lying between them. The CDR3 loop reads CASSQGLGGDGYTF. The CDR3 nucleotides are TGTGCCAGCAGTCAGGGCCTCGGGGGGGACGGCTACACCTTC.

The chain links TRBV9 to TRBJ2-3, with D tentatively TRBD1 or TRBD2 (7 bases each). The CDR3 sequence is 15 residues long. The germline V gene encodes CDR1 SGDLS and CDR2 YYNGEE. V was pared by 2 bases and J by 2 bases, with 12 bases between. The CDR3 DNA sequence: TGTGCCAGCAGCGTCCAGGGGGGGGTCACAGATACGCAGTATTTT. Its translation is CASSVQGGVTDTQYF. Drawing the rest from reference TRBV9 and TRBJ2-3, the complete variable domain is DSGVTQTPKHLITATGQRVTLRCSPRSGDLSVYWYQQSLDQGLQFLIQYYNGEERAKGNILERFSAQQFPDLHSELNLSSLELGDSALYFCASSVQGGVTDTQYFGPGTRLTVL.

The rearrangement joins TRBV18 to TRBJ2-1; 7 bases agree with TRBD1. The CDR3 has 15 amino acids. J gave up 4 bases and V 3 bases, and 6 bases lay outside the gene matches. Germline CDR1 is KGHSH and CDR2 is LQKENI. CDR3 coding DNA: TGTGCCAGCTCACCGGGCAGGGACAGTTACAATGAGCAGTTCTTC. Translated: CASSPGRDSYNEQFF.

The genes are TRBV5-4 and TRBJ2-7; 10 positions agree with TRBD2. The trim removed 2 bases at V and 5 bases at J, leaving 7 bases unmatched. Germline V gives CDR1 SGHNT, CDR2 YYREEE (reference sequence). CDR3 length: 15 amino acids. For the CDR3, the DNA is TGTGCCAGCAGCTTCGCTAGCGGGAGTTTCGACGAGCAGTACTTC. Protein sequence: CASSFASGSFDEQYF.

The genes are TRBV27 and TRBJ2-7; a weak D match, TRBD1 (5 bases). Per the germline V gene, CDR1 is MNHEY and CDR2 is SMNVEV (reference sequence). Trimming left V 3 bases short and J 1 base short, with 10 bases between. The CDR3 has 14 residues. In nucleotides, the CDR3 is TGTGCCAGCAGTTTTCAGGCAGGGTCCTACGAGCAGTACTTC. This translates into CASSFQAGSYEQYF.

The rearrangement uses TRBV9 and TRBJ1-3; unclear D gene. V gave up 0 bases and J gave up 4 bases, with 14 bases separating them. CDR3 length equals 16 residues. Germline values: CDR1 SGDLS, CDR2 YYNGEE. In DNA, the CDR3 is TGTGCCAGCAGCGTAGTTGACCGCCAGCCGGGAAACACCATATATTTT. Translated, it gives CASSVVDRQPGNTIYF.

This clone qualifies as medium-sized. The V call is TRBV27, the J call TRBJ2-7; 7 nucleotides match TRBD1. With 2 bases clipped from V and 7 bases from J, the junction kept 5 bases outside the gene matches. Germline assignment: CDR1 MNHEY and CDR2 SMNVEV (reference sequence). The CDR3 length is 13 residues. The CDR3 sequence is CASSLTGQSEQYF. The CDR3 DNA sequence: TGTGCCAGCAGTTTAACGGGACAGTCGGAGCAGTACTTC.

The V call is TRBV27, the J call TRBJ2-3; D could derive from TRBD1 or TRBD2 (5 bases each). There are 15 residues in the CDR3. Between the trimmed V and J ends, which lost 0 bases and 2 bases, there was a span of 9 bases. Germline-derived CDR1 and CDR2 are MNHEY and SMNVEV (reference sequence). Here the CDR3 DNA reads TGTGCCAGCAGTTTATCACGGGGCCACACAGATACGCAGTATTTT. Translation: CASSLSRGHTDTQYF.

The chain carries TRBV6-1 and TRBJ1-2; D remains ambiguous. The V and J ends lost 3 bases and 4 bases respectively, with 24 bases between them. Germline CDR1 reads MNHNS; CDR2 reads SASEGT. This CDR3 is 18 amino acids long. The CDR3, as DNA: TGTGCCAGCAGTGAGTCAGTCTTCAGGACTGGGTTCTTCTATGGCTACACCTTC. It encodes CASSESVFRTGFFYGYTF.

The genes are TRBV25-1 and TRBJ2-3; no reliable D call. The CDR3 has 13 amino acids. V lost 4 bases, J lost 6 bases, and 11 bases lay in between. Germline values: CDR1 MGHDK, CDR2 SYGVNS. The DNA of the CDR3 is TGTGCCAGCAGTGGCTTGAGTAGGGATACGCAGTATTTT. Protein product: CASSGLSRDTQYF.